These T cell receptor beta chains were read from a single sample in a study of blood T cell repertoires in COVID-19. Sequencing used immunoSEQ multiplex PCR; TCRdb keeps in-frame clones, though not all of them. The sample shows fewer than 100,000 clones, around 79% of them seen only once. Sequencing was performed on peripheral blood. These receptors came from a human donor in a cohort sampled during active COVID-19. CDR3s include the opening cysteine and the closing phenylalanine or tryptophan. The D gene is left open where the match is weak. Clone sizes are given selectively: once, few, many, or a class where the clone is expanded.

v_gene	d_gene	j_gene	abundance	CDR3nt	CDR3aa
TRBV5-1	NA	TRBJ2-2	NA	TGCGCCAGCAGTTCAACCGGCTTGGCGGCCGGGGAGCTGTTTTTT	CASSSTGLAAGELFF
TRBV18	NA	TRBJ2-2	NA	TGTGCCAGCTCACCAAGCACTACTCGGACAGCGAACACCGGGGAGCTGTTTTTT	CASSPSTTRTANTGELFF
TRBV28	NA	TRBJ1-6	NA	TGTGCCAGCAGTTCTCCACACAGTTTCTATAATTCACCCCTCCACTTT	CASSSPHSFYNSPLHF
TRBV7-9	NA	TRBJ2-7	NA	TGTGCCAGCAGCTTAGCTAGGGAGGAGTACTCCTACGAGCAGTACTTC	CASSLAREEYSYEQYF
TRBV18	NA	TRBJ1-4	NA	TGTGCCAGCTCACCGTCAGCCAGGTCAACTAATGAAAAACTGTTTTTT	CASSPSARSTNEKLFF
TRBV27	NA	TRBJ1-5	few	TGTGCCAGCAGTTTATATGCGGGGCAGGGCGATGAGCCCCAGCATTTT	CASSLYAGQGDEPQHF
TRBV5-6	TRBD1	TRBJ2-5	NA	TGTGCCAGCAGCTTTGCGTTGACAGGGGGAGAGACCCAGTACTTC	CASSFALTGGETQYF
TRBV6-1	TRBD2	TRBJ2-1	NA	TGTGCCAGCAGTGATCTAGCGGGAATCGTTGAGCAGTTCTTC	CASSDLAGIVEQFF
TRBV2	TRBD2	TRBJ2-3	NA	TGTGCCAGCGGTATAGCGGGGCTCACAGATACGCAGTATTTT	CASGIAGLTDTQYF
TRBV27	TRBD1	TRBJ2-4	NA	TGTGCCAGCAGTCCCCGGGACAGGGAACGAACCAAAAACATTCAGTACTTC	CASSPRDRERTKNIQYF
TRBV7-3	NA	TRBJ2-3	once	TGTGCCAGCAGCTTAGGCCCCGTGGCGGCCGCAGATACGCAGTATTTT	CASSLGPVAAADTQYF
TRBV10-1	NA	TRBJ1-4	NA	TGCGCCAGCAGTGATATGGACAGAGAAAAACTGTTTTTT	CASSDMDREKLFF
TRBV5-1	TRBD1	TRBJ2-7	many	TGCGCCAGCAGCTTGCAGGGACAGACCTACGAGCAGTACTTC	CASSLQGQTYEQYF